This T cell receptor (beta chain) is drawn from a study of T cell responses to AZD1222 COVID-19 vaccine. The study, taken as a whole, reports: The CD4 TCRs associated with vaccination extended across spike and predominated at 160-218 and 743-854.

The germline V gene has CDR1 SGDLS and CDR2 YYNGEE. J was trimmed by 7 bases and V by 3 bases; bases with no gene match: 8. The CDR3 covers 16 residues. The data were produced by immunoSEQ multiplex PCR, yet TCRdb's version contains in-frame clones alone and is incomplete. This repertoire shows approximately 140,000 clones, about 95% found once; its top ten account for roughly 1.3%. Worth noting for this clone: Its matching antigen is unknown.

The receptor was derived from an adult in good health. V is TRBV9 and J is TRBJ1-6, with 9 nucleotides matching TRBD1. Here the sequenced sample was peripheral blood, taken on day 0 of AZD1222 vaccination. CDR3: CASSASPGTGNSPLHF. CDR3 DNA: TGTGCCAGCAGCGCATCCCCCGGGACAGGGAATTCACCCCTCCACTTT.